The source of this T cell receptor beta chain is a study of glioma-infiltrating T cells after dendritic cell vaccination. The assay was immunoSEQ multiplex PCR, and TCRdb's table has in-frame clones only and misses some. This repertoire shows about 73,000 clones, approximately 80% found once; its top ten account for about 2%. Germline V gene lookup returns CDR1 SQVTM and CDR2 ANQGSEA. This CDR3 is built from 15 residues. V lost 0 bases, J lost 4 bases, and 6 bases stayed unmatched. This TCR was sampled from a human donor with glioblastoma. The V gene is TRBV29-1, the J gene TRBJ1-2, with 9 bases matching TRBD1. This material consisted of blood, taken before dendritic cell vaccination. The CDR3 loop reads CSVEDGQGPLYGYTF. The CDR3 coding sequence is TGCAGCGTTGAAGATGGACAGGGGCCCCTCTATGGCTACACCTTC.